The sequence of this TCR beta chain was determined in a study of post-analysis software for immune sequencing data. Notes on the study in general: In patients, about 5 TRBV segments were more frequent than in controls, with TRBV5-6, TRBV5-1 and TRBV20-1 among them. Normalized Chao1 diversity was significantly reduced in patients versus controls.

Concerning this clonotype: What it binds is unknown.

Unique-molecular-identifier-tagged TCR beta cDNA libraries were used. MiXCR was run by TCRdb on the PCR reads, yielding one entry per CDR3 protein. The sample has about 820,000 distinct CDR3 sequences; approximately 53% are singletons. Trimming took 3 bases from V and 4 from J; bases not matched to a gene: 9. Germline values: CDR1 MGHRA, CDR2 YSYEKL. This CDR3 spans 15 amino acids. The source material was blood. V is TRBV4-1 and J is TRBJ2-7, with 7 bases identical to TRBD1. The receptor's source is a girl aged 10-17 years with multiple sclerosis. CDR3 DNA sequence: TGCGCCAGCAGCCAGAAACAGGGGCCCCTTTACGAGCAGTACTTC. It encodes CASSQKQGPLYEQYF.